The 28 T cell receptor beta chains below all came from one sample that was sequenced in a study of T-cell reconstitution after alpha-beta-depleted transplantation in children. Preparation of the TCRbeta library used unique molecular identifiers. TCRdb re-analysed the PCR reads in MiXCR, keeping a single row per CDR3 protein. The sample yields 450,000 to 700,000 distinct CDR3 sequences, 20% to 30% seen once. Sequenced material: PBMCs, taken before TCRalphabeta/CD19-depleted stem cell transplant. The receptors derive from a boy in the first two years of life with Wiskott-Aldrich syndrome, due to receive a stem cell transplant.

The V call is TRBV3-1, the J call TRBJ2-5; D gene unclear. Germline loops: CDR1 LGHDT, CDR2 YNNKEL (reference sequence). The CDR3 is 12 amino acids. The V and J ends lost 3 bases and 2 bases respectively, with 4 bases between them. As DNA, the CDR3 is TGTGCCAGCAGCCATATTCAAGAGACCCAGTACTTC. Its translation is CASSHIQETQYF.

This clonotype was detected only a few times. The rearrangement uses TRBV14 and TRBJ2-1, with TRBD2 identical over 9 bases. The germline gives CDR1 SGHDN, CDR2 FVKESK. The CDR3 spans 16 residues. The junction had 4 bases not matched to a gene; V was cut back by 4 bases and J by 0 bases. CDR3 coding DNA: TGTGCCAGCAGCCCATTAGCGGGAGCCTCCTACAATGAGCAGTTCTTC. Amino acid sequence: CASSPLAGASYNEQFF.

This clonotype came up once. This rearrangement joins TRBV27 to TRBJ2-7, with 12 bases that match TRBD2. Germline values: CDR1 MNHEY, CDR2 SMNVEV (reference sequence). The CDR3 covers 16 residues. Unmatched junction bases numbered 8, after V lost 5 bases and J lost 3 bases. This chain's CDR3 is CASSRQTSGRIYEQYF. DNA of the CDR3: TGTGCCAGCAGTAGACAGACTAGCGGGAGAATCTACGAGCAGTACTTC.

This clonotype was observed a few times. J is TRBJ2-1 and V is TRBV9; a possible D gene is TRBD2 (6 bases). Germline V lookup: CDR1 SGDLS, CDR2 YYNGEE. CDR3 length: 17 amino acids. Trimming pared 0 bases from V and 5 bases from J, leaving 18 bases between. The CDR3 sequence: CASSVDLWLASNNEQFF. DNA for the CDR3: TGTGCCAGCAGCGTAGATCTTTGGCTAGCGAGTAACAATGAGCAGTTCTTC.

The V call is TRBV15, the J call TRBJ1-6; D is unresolved. Germline loops: CDR1 LNHNV, CDR2 YYDKDF (reference sequence). Trimming stripped 5 bases from V and 11 bases from J, with 25 bases between. The CDR3 spans 17 residues. The CDR3 reads CATSLDSRTGIIPPLHF. DNA for the CDR3: TGTGCCACCAGCCTGGACTCCAGGACCGGCATTATACCACCCCTCCACTTT.

This clonotype has a handful of counts. The genes are TRBV29-1 and TRBJ2-7; no clear D. The V end was cut by 3 bases, the J end by 2 bases, with 5 bases between. The CDR3 is made up of 11 amino acids. Germline V gives CDR1 SQVTM, CDR2 ANQGSEA. The CDR3 DNA sequence: TGCAGCGTTGACAAGACCTACGAGCAGTACTTC. Translated: CSVDKTYEQYF.

The chain has TRBV27 and TRBJ2-3; D call uncertain. CDR1 and CDR2 from the germline V gene are MNHEY and SMNVEV (reference sequence). The CDR3 extends over 14 amino acids. Trimming cost V 5 bases and J 9 bases, with 18 bases left between them. The CDR3 sequence: CASSDPPNTWTQYF. CDR3 sequence (DNA): TGTGCCAGCAGTGATCCCCCCAACACCTGGACGCAGTATTTT.

This clonotype appeared a single time. The chain recombines TRBV28 with TRBJ1-4; no definite D call. The germline V gene encodes CDR1 MDHEN and CDR2 SYDVKM. The length of the CDR3 is 15 residues. Trimming removed 1 base from V and 3 bases from J, with 9 bases in between. The CDR3 reads CASSLFSPANEKLFF. In nucleotides, the CDR3 is TGTGCCAGCAGTTTATTCTCTCCAGCTAATGAAAAACTGTTTTTT. Drawing the rest from reference TRBV28 and TRBJ1-4, the complete variable domain is DVKVTQSSRYLVKRTGEKVFLECVQDMDHENMFWYRQDPGLGLRLIYFSYDVKMKEKGDIPEGYSVSREKKERFSLILESASTNQTSMYLCASSLFSPANEKLFFGSGTQLSVL.

This clonotype was found a few times. This sequence joins TRBV5-1 and TRBJ1-4; 8 bases align to TRBD1. Per germline, CDR1 SGHRS and CDR2 YFSETQ. V lost 4 bases, J lost 5 bases, and 13 bases stayed unmatched. This CDR3 has 17 amino acids. The CDR3: CASSRTSLWTGNEKLFF. The CDR3 DNA follows: TGCGCCAGCAGCCGGACGAGCTTGTGGACAGGGAATGAAAAACTGTTTTTT. The full variable domain, completed using reference TRBV5-1 and TRBJ1-4, is KAGVTQTPRYLIKTRGQQVTLSCSPISGHRSVSWYQQTPGQGLQFLFEYFSETQRNKGNFPGRFSGRQFSNSRSEMNVSTLELGDSALYLCASSRTSLWTGNEKLFFGSGTQLSVL.

V is TRBV27 and J is TRBJ2-1, with 11 bases matching TRBD1. The V gene end was trimmed by 5 bases and the J gene end by 5 bases; junction bases not matched to a gene: 8. In germline, CDR1 is MNHEY, CDR2 SMNVEV (reference sequence). The CDR3 is made up of 16 amino acids. DNA for the CDR3: TGTGCCAGCAGTGGGGCGGACAGGGGGCGCGACAATGAGCAGTTCTTC. This gives the protein CASSGADRGRDNEQFF.

This clonotype was seen only a few times. V gene TRBV20-1 combines with J gene TRBJ2-3; D call uncertain. Germline lookup yields CDR1 DFQATT and CDR2 SNEGSKA (reference sequence). The CDR3 is made up of 10 amino acids. V lost 3 bases and J lost 5, with 3 bases in between. CDR3 in DNA: TGCAGTGCTAGGAAAGATACGCAGTATTTT. The encoded protein is CSARKDTQYF.

This clonotype has only a few counts. The gene calls are TRBV5-5 and TRBJ2-5; D is unclear. CDR3 length: 15 amino acids. V was cut by 0 bases and J by 0 bases, with 9 bases left in between. Germline V gene lookup returns CDR1 SGHKS and CDR2 YYEKEE (reference sequence). CDR3: CASSLGSRYQETQYF. CDR3 in DNA: TGTGCCAGCAGCTTGGGCAGTCGATACCAAGAGACCCAGTACTTC.

The chain uses TRBV28 and TRBJ1-1; 8 nucleotides line up with TRBD1. V shed 5 bases and J 7 bases; nucleotides not matched to a gene: 6. Germline CDR1 is MDHEN and CDR2 is SYDVKM. The CDR3 covers 13 residues. This CDR3 is CASSTPGTGEAFF. The CDR3 region has the DNA TGTGCCAGCAGTACACCCGGGACAGGTGAAGCTTTCTTT.

This clonotype was counted a single time. The chain has TRBV5-1 and TRBJ2-1; D not resolved. Looked up from germline, CDR1 is SGHRS and CDR2 is YFSETQ. The V and J ends lost 4 bases and 1 base respectively, with 12 bases between them. This CDR3 region has 15 residues. CDR3 loop: CASSPRTESYNEQFF. Written as DNA, the CDR3 is TGCGCCAGCAGCCCCAGGACGGAATCCTACAATGAGCAGTTCTTC.

In this sample, this clonotype turned up a few times. The V and J genes are TRBV20-1 and TRBJ2-1; 11 bases align to TRBD2. The CDR3 is 15 residues long. Germline CDR1 is DFQATT and CDR2 is SNEGSKA (reference sequence). Losses at the gene ends were 3 bases for V and 5 bases for J; bases not matched to a gene: 6. In DNA form, the CDR3 reads TGCAGTGCTAGGACTAGCGGGATTGTAGACAATGAGCAGTTCTTC. Amino acids: CSARTSGIVDNEQFF.

This chain connects TRBV10-3 to TRBJ2-1, with D possibly being TRBD2 (6 bases). The V gene lost 6 bases and the J gene lost 1 base, with 13 bases spanning the gap. There are 15 residues in the CDR3. The germline V gene encodes CDR1 ENHRY and CDR2 SYGVKD. CDR3 region: CAISEPGSSYNEQFF. The CDR3 coding sequence is TGTGCCATCAGCGAACCCGGGAGTTCCTACAATGAGCAGTTCTTC.

Only a few counts were recorded for this clonotype. The chain is built from TRBV20-1 and TRBJ1-1, with D maybe TRBD1 (5 bases). CDR1 DFQATT and CDR2 SNEGSKA come from the germline V gene (reference sequence). The length of the CDR3 is 16 residues. Trimming took off 0 bases at V and 5 bases at J, with 19 bases between the two ends. The CDR3 nucleotides are TGCAGTGCTAGAGATCCAGGCCGAACTGGGGGAACTGAAGCTTTCTTT. Protein product: CSARDPGRTGGTEAFF.

In this sample, this clonotype turned up a few times. V is TRBV5-1 and J is TRBJ1-1, with D uncertain. Trimming left V 1 base short and J 1 base short, with 11 bases between. This CDR3 is 15 amino acids long. From germline, CDR1 is SGHRS and CDR2 YFSETQ. CDR3 bases: TGCGCCAGCAGCTTGCTAGCAGTGGGGAACACTGAAGCTTTCTTT. It specifies CASSLLAVGNTEAFF.

This chain connects TRBV5-6 to TRBJ2-5; possible D gene TRBD2, 6 bases. CDR1 and CDR2 (germline): SGHDT, YYEEEE. Trimming cost V 0 bases and J 2 bases, with 14 bases left between them. The CDR3 has 16 residues. The CDR3 coding sequence is TGTGCCAGCAGCTTGGTCTCAATCGCGGGACAAGAGACCCAGTACTTC. Translated, it gives CASSLVSIAGQETQYF.

This clonotype was seen a few times. The chain couples TRBV20-1 to TRBJ2-2; no clear D gene. Germline loops: CDR1 DFQATT, CDR2 SNEGSKA (reference sequence). The CDR3 extends over 12 amino acids. V was pared by 6 bases and J by 6 bases, with 11 bases between. The CDR3 DNA reads TGCAGTGCCTGGGGTATCTCCGGGGAGCTGTTTTTT. This translates into CSAWGISGELFF.

This chain connects TRBV28 to TRBJ2-7; maybe TRBD1 (6 bases). CDR3 length: 15 amino acids. Trimming took off 5 bases at V and 1 base at J, with 15 bases between the two ends. The germline CDR1 and CDR2 sequences are MDHEN and SYDVKM. The CDR3 loop is CASSLTPGTSYEQYF. The CDR3 coding sequence is TGTGCCAGCAGTCTGACCCCCGGGACATCCTACGAGCAGTACTTC.

V is TRBV20-1 and J is TRBJ2-1, with 8 bases that match TRBD2. CDR3 length: 15 amino acids. Germline V gene lookup returns CDR1 DFQATT and CDR2 SNEGSKA (reference sequence). Trimming cost V 4 bases and J 6 bases; bases outside gene matches: 11. This CDR3 is CSATRTAGGGNEQFF. The CDR3 DNA sequence: TGCAGTGCTACCCGGACTGCCGGGGGGGGCAATGAGCAGTTCTTC.

This clonotype turned up a few times. The rearrangement links TRBV21-1 to TRBJ2-1. TRBV21-1 is a known pseudogene. The length of the CDR3 is 15 residues. CDR3 residues: CASREAAFAYNEQFF. In nucleotides, the CDR3 is TGTGCCAGCAGAGAGGCTGCCTTTGCCTACAATGAGCAGTTCTTC.

The genes are TRBV12-3 or TRBV12-4 and TRBJ1-6, with 7 positions matching TRBD1. The CDR3 length is 15 residues. The trim removed 5 bases at V and 10 bases at J, leaving 11 bases unmatched. The CDR3 region has the DNA TGTGCCAGCAGTCCCGACAGGGTGAGGTACTCACCCCTCCACTTT. Its protein is CASSPDRVRYSPLHF.

This chain uses TRBV20-1 with TRBJ1-1; D remains ambiguous. Germline CDR1 is DFQATT and CDR2 is SNEGSKA (reference sequence). The CDR3 extends over 14 amino acids. V was shortened by 6 bases and J by 0 bases, with 14 bases between the two germline ends. CDR3 nucleotide sequence: TGCAGTGCCCCCCGTGGCGGAATGAACACTGAAGCTTTCTTT. Translating gives CSAPRGGMNTEAFF.

This clonotype was seen a few times. V is TRBV20-1 and J is TRBJ1-1; D perhaps matches TRBD1 (6 bases). The V gene's germline CDR1 is DFQATT and CDR2 SNEGSKA (reference sequence). This CDR3 has 14 amino acids. Between the trimmed V and J ends, which lost 3 bases and 10 bases, there was a span of 21 bases. The CDR3, as DNA: TGCAGTGCTAGGAGTTCCGGGACAATGAGGGGAGCTTTCTTT. Translating gives CSARSSGTMRGAFF.

CDR3 region: CASRRETNTGELFF. The DNA for the CDR3 is TGCGCCAGCAGACGGGAAACCAACACCGGGGAGCTGTTTTTT. The J gene is TRBJ2-2, the V gene TRBV5-1; D is possibly TRBD2 (5 bases). The V and J ends lost 5 bases and 2 bases respectively, with 10 bases between them. This CDR3 comprises 14 residues. Germline loops: CDR1 SGHRS, CDR2 YFSETQ.

The chain recombines TRBV7-9 with TRBJ1-1, with D possibly being TRBD1 (5 bases). V lost 3 bases and J 3 bases, leaving 17 bases between the germline ends. Looked up from germline, CDR1 is SEHNR and CDR2 is FQNEAQ (reference sequence). The CDR3 totals 16 residues. The CDR3 bases are TGTGCCAGCAGCTTTGGTTTCGCCGGGGCGCACACTGAAGCTTTCTTT. Translation gives CASSFGFAGAHTEAFF.